One sample yielded the 10 T cell receptor beta chains listed below, sequenced in a study of blood T cells in healthy people across ages. It was with a sample-barcoded 5' primer and a J-beta primer mix that a second PCR of about 6 to 12 cycles was run. A single record per CDR3 protein comes from TCRdb applying MiXCR to the 5' RACE reads. The repertoire has under 1,100,000 distinct CDR3 sequences, approximately 25% of them found once; the top ten carry around 0.75%. This sample also appeared in a second study, on T cells of mothers and their children.

Sample: blood. All receptors derive from a girl aged 2 to 9 in good health.

The sample holds a few counts of this clonotype. The V call is TRBV3-1, the J call TRBJ2-5, with TRBD1 as a possible D gene (5 bases). The J call may be in error: the DNA end matches TRBJ2-1 better. Germline CDR1 and CDR2: LGHDT and YNNKEL (reference sequence). The length of the CDR3 is 13 residues. CDR3 coding DNA: TGTGCCAGCAGCCAAGAATCAGGGTGGGAGCAGTTCTTC. Translation gives CASSQESGWEQFF.

This clonotype has just a few counts. CDR3 residues: CASSLIPGGAPAQYF. The DNA for the CDR3 is TGTGCCAGCAGCTTAATTCCCGGGGGGGCACCCGCGCAGTATTTT. The chain joins TRBV7-2 to TRBJ2-3; 8 bases align to TRBD2. This CDR3 contains 15 residues. Germline CDR1 and CDR2: SGHTA and FQGNSA. Trimming took 2 bases from V and 10 from J; bases not matched to a gene: 11.

V usage is TRBV20-1 and J usage is TRBJ1-3, with a weak D call TRBD1 (6 bases). V was pared by 5 bases and J by 0 bases, with 14 bases between. CDR1 DFQATT and CDR2 SNEGSKA come from the germline V gene (reference sequence). This CDR3 contains 15 residues. CDR3 region: CSARGQSYSGNTIYF. The CDR3 nucleotides read TGCAGTGCTCGAGGACAGTCGTACTCTGGAAACACCATATATTTT.

The chain combines TRBV18 with TRBJ2-1; D is perhaps TRBD1 (7 bases). The CDR3 contains 15 residues. V was shortened by 3 bases and J by 8 bases, with 17 bases between the two germline ends. Germline loops: CDR1 KGHSH, CDR2 LQKENI. CDR3 in amino acids: CASSPFPGGGDEQFF. CDR3 DNA: TGTGCCAGCTCACCCTTCCCAGGGGGAGGAGATGAGCAGTTCTTC. Based on the CDR3 plus reference TRBV18 and TRBJ2-1, the full variable domain is NAGVMQNPRHLVRRRGQEARLRCSPMKGHSHVYWYRQLPEEGLKFMVYLQKENIIDESGMPKERFSAEFPKEGPSILRIQQVVRGDSAAYFCASSPFPGGGDEQFFGPGTRLTVL.

The CDR3 coding sequence is TGTGCCAGCAGTTTCATTACTAGCGAGGGTGACGAGCAGTACTTC. It is translated as CASSFITSEGDEQYF. This chain uses TRBV28 with TRBJ2-7; TRBD2 agrees at 7 bases. This CDR3 region has 15 residues. Germline V gene sequence: CDR1 MDHEN, CDR2 SYDVKM. With 3 bases clipped from V and 5 bases from J, the junction kept 10 bases outside the gene matches.

The chain couples TRBV12-5 to TRBJ2-5, with 8 nucleotides matching TRBD1. Per the germline V gene, CDR1 is LGHNT and CDR2 is FRNRAP. This CDR3 region has 19 residues. V shed 3 bases, J shed 4 bases, and the junction held 19 bases outside the gene matches. In DNA, the CDR3 is TGTGCTAGTGGTTTCACCCTGGTGGGGAGACAGGGGTATGCAGAGACCCAGTACTTC. Translation gives CASGFTLVGRQGYAETQYF.

The chain combines TRBV6-2 or TRBV6-3 with TRBJ1-1; no definite D call. CDR3 length: 14 amino acids. CDR1 is MNHEY and CDR2 is SVGEGT in the germline V gene. Trimming stripped 4 bases from V and 1 base from J, with 10 bases between. This chain's CDR3 is CASSFWAANTEAFF. DNA of the CDR3: TGTGCCAGCAGTTTTTGGGCGGCGAACACTGAAGCTTTCTTT.

This clonotype was found a few times. The rearrangement links TRBV20-1 to TRBJ1-2, with D unclear. Germline CDR1 is DFQATT and CDR2 is SNEGSKA (reference sequence). CDR3 length: 14 residues. V gave up 5 bases and J gave up 0 bases, with 13 bases separating them. CDR3 nucleotides: TGCAGTGCTCCGAACTTTAAACCTAACTATGGCTACACCTTC. This encodes CSAPNFKPNYGYTF.

The rearrangement links TRBV4-3 to TRBJ1-1; a possible D gene is TRBD1 (5 bases). CDR3 length: 17 amino acids. The V gene's germline CDR1 is LGHNA and CDR2 YSLEER. Trimming took off 4 bases at V and 5 bases at J, with 23 bases between the two ends. The CDR3 reads CASSRLSPTIGGTEAFF. The CDR3 bases are TGCGCCAGCAGCCGCCTATCCCCGACCATCGGGGGTACTGAAGCTTTCTTT.

A few counts support this clonotype. The chain carries TRBV7-3 and TRBJ2-7; 8 bases map to TRBD1. Gene TRBJ2-5 matches the end of the DNA better, so the J call may be wrong. This CDR3 contains 14 residues. CDR1 is SGHTA and CDR2 is FQGTGA in the germline V gene. The chain's CDR3 is CASSWGQEEETQYF. CDR3 nucleotides: TGTGCCAGCAGCTGGGGACAGGAGGAAGAGACCCAGTACTTC.